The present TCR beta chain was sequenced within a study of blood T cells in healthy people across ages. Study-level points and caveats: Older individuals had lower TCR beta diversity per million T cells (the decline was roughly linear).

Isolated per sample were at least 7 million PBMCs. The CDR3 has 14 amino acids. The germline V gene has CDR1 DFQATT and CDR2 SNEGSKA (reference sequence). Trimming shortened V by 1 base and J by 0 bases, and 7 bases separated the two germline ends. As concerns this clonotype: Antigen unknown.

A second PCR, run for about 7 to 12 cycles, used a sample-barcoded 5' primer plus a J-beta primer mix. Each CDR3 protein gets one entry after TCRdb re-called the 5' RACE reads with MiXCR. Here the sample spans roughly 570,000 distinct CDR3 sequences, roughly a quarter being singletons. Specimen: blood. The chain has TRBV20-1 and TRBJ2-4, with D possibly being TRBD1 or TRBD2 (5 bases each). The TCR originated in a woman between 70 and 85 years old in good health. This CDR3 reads CSARGGEAKNIQYF. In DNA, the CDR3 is TGCAGTGCTAGAGGAGGGGAAGCCAAAAACATTCAGTACTTC.